The clone carrying this T cell receptor (beta chain) came up once. The data belong to a study of blood T cell repertoires in COVID-19. V shed 6 bases and J 10 bases; nucleotides not matched to a gene: 15. The CDR3 consists of 15 residues. Germline CDR1 MNHEY, CDR2 SMNVEV (reference sequence). TCRdb's copy holds only in-frame clones and misses some; the assay was immunoSEQ multiplex PCR. Of around 200,000 clones detected, 87% appear once; the ten largest clones hold about 9.4%. This TCR came from a man aged 18-30 years with acute COVID-19. The chain links TRBV27 to TRBJ2-1, with 7 bases fitting TRBD2. Sequenced input: PBMCs or T cells enriched from blood (not recorded which). The CDR3 protein is CASRGGGPFSREQFF. In nucleotides, the CDR3 is TGTGCCAGCAGGGGGGGAGGGCCCTTCTCGAGAGAGCAGTTCTTC.